This TCR beta chain derives from a study of CD8 T cells in ankylosing spondylitis (TCRdb year 2017). About the investigation overall: The study profiled T cell receptor beta repertoires in healthy donors and ankylosing spondylitis patients to find disease-linked TCR variants. Peripheral blood was sampled, and synovial fluid was additionally collected from ankylosing spondylitis patients. The full study cohort comprised approximately 23 ankylosing spondylitis patients and 85 to 120 healthy donors. On the study overall, not on this receptor specifically: According to the report, matched synovial fluid samples from ankylosing spondylitis patients were significantly enriched for the disease-linked clones. The disease-linked clones showed a CD8+ phenotype and occurred at relatively low frequencies in peripheral blood. Some motif variants were previously reported in synovial fluid and blood of reactive arthritis patients, suggesting common disease-initiation mechanisms. Blood from ankylosing spondylitis patients appeared to be characterized by a TCR beta motif made up of eight highly homologous amino acid variants.

This clonotype was counted many times. It has no known antigen specificity. No base-level quality is on record; no much larger clone is a single base apart. From the cysteine up to the phenylalanine, the CDR3 has a length of 17 residues. Of the read, only the CDR3 DNA is kept; its 51 bases are in frame from base 1. From a lookup of the germline V gene (reference sequence), CDR1 and CDR2 are SGHAT and FQDESV. The V end gives up 3 bases and the J end 8 bases, leaving 18 bases in the junction not matched to a gene. Sequencing took place on an Illumina HiSeq 2500. TCR beta libraries were prepared by quantitative 5'-RACE with molecular barcodes. As for how the authors treated the data: A new computational method, built on a probabilistic model of VDJ rearrangement, was used to identify disease-linked TCR variants. TCRdb handled the public reads itself, with Q25 trimming in fastp and clone calling in MiXCR, and kept productive beta chains. Each CDR3 protein appears once, grouped with its most common genes and DNA. The V and J calls follow TCRdb's processing rather than the paper's. The sample includes 750,000 to 850,000 distinct CDR3 sequences, with about 10% observed a single time. The ten biggest clones cover 0.51% of the sample.

The rearranged chain carries TRBV11-1 and TRBJ1-2, and 7 bases in between align with TRBD1. Source material: blood, either unsorted or a sorted T cell fraction (not recorded which). The TCR was taken from a male donor with ankylosing spondylitis. The DNA sequence follows: TGTGCCAGCAGCTTCGGAGTCGACAGGGCGAATGTCTACGGCTACACCTTC. This translates into CASSFGVDRANVYGYTF.